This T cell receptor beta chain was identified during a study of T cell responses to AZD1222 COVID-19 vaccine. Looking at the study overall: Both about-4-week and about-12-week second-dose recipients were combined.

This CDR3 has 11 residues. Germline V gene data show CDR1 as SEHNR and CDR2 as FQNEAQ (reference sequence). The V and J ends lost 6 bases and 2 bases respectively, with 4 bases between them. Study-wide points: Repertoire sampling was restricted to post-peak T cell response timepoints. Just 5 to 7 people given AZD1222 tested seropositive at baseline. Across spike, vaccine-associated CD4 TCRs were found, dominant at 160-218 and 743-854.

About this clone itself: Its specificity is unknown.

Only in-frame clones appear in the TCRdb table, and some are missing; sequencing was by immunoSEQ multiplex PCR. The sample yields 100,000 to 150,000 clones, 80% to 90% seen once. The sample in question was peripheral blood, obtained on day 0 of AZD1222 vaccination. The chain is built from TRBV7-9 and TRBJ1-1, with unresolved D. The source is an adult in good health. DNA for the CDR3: TGTGCCAGCAGGCGAAACACTGAAGCTTTCTTT. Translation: CASRRNTEAFF.